Listed here are 18 T cell receptor beta chains from one sample, sequenced in a study of PD-1 blockade in classical Hodgkin lymphoma. The patients all showed relapse after autologous stem cell transplantation, while their brentuximab vedotin exposure varied. Generated by immunoSEQ multiplex PCR, the TCRdb table keeps only in-frame clones and is missing some. The sample has 60,000 to 75,000 clones; roughly 90% are singletons. The sequencing here drew on peripheral blood mononuclear cells (PBMCs), taken at baseline. The receptors stem from a human donor with classical Hodgkin lymphoma.

V and J are TRBV19 and TRBJ2-1; weak D call: TRBD1 (6 bases). Germline CDR1 is LNHDA and CDR2 is SQIVND (reference sequence). The CDR3 is 15 residues long. V gave up 3 bases and J gave up 2 bases, with 11 bases separating them. This CDR3 is CASSIPGVAYNEQFF. DNA of the CDR3: TGTGCCAGTAGTATCCCAGGGGTAGCCTACAATGAGCAGTTCTTC.

This chain uses TRBV4-1 with TRBJ2-7; D perhaps matches TRBD1 (5 bases). Trimming removed 4 bases from V and 6 bases from J, with 13 bases in between. The length of the CDR3 is 13 residues. The V gene's germline CDR1 is MGHRA and CDR2 YSYEKL. The CDR3, as DNA: TGCGCCAGCAGCCGATACAGGCTATCCGAGCAGTACTTC. As protein: CASSRYRLSEQYF.

This chain's CDR3 is CASSFMGVYEQYF. The CDR3 DNA follows: TGTGCCAGCAGCTTCATGGGGGTCTACGAGCAGTACTTC. This chain connects TRBV5-8 to TRBJ2-7; the D gene could be TRBD1 or TRBD2 (5 bases each). The CDR3 has 13 residues. Deletions cut 2 bases from V and 3 bases from J, with 9 bases between. In germline, CDR1 is SGHTS, CDR2 YDEGEE.

The genes are TRBV2 and TRBJ2-3; D possibly corresponds to TRBD2 (7 bases). The CDR3 loop spans 14 amino acids. Per germline, CDR1 SNHLY and CDR2 FYNNEI. Trimming cost V 4 bases and J 3 bases, with 11 bases left between them. The CDR3 DNA follows: TGTGCCAGCAGTGTACAGGGAGGGACAGATACGCAGTATTTT. It specifies CASSVQGGTDTQYF.

The rearrangement joins TRBV25-1 to TRBJ2-5; D unclear. The germline gives CDR1 MGHDK, CDR2 SYGVNS. The CDR3 length is 11 residues. V lost 4 bases, J lost 4 bases, and 4 bases lay in between. In DNA form, the CDR3 reads TGTGCCAGCAGTGTGGGAGAGACCCAGTACTTC. As protein: CASSVGETQYF. Full variable domain (rest looked up from reference TRBV25-1 and TRBJ2-5): EADIYQTPRYLVIGTGKKITLECSQTMGHDKMYWYQQDPGMELHLIHYSYGVNSTEKGDLSSESTVSRIRTEHFPLTLESARPSHTSQYLCASSVGETQYFGPGTRLLVL.

This clone has a single count. The chain couples TRBV19 to TRBJ2-7; 11 nucleotides align to TRBD1. The CDR3 has 16 amino acids. V trimming: 1 base; J trimming: 4 bases; junction bases outside the gene matches: 6. Germline lookup yields CDR1 LNHDA and CDR2 SQIVND (reference sequence). The chain's CDR3 is CASSIGTGGFGYEQYF. DNA of the CDR3: TGTGCCAGTAGTATAGGGACAGGGGGCTTCGGGTACGAGCAGTACTTC.

The chain combines TRBV28 with TRBJ2-4, with 7 bases fitting TRBD1. The CDR3 has 18 residues. Looked up from germline, CDR1 is MDHEN and CDR2 is SYDVKM. V was clipped by 5 bases and J by 0 bases; unmatched bases: 13. This chain's CDR3 is CASSPRQGREIAKNIQYF. CDR3 sequence (DNA): TGTGCCAGCAGTCCCCGACAGGGAAGGGAGATAGCCAAAAACATTCAGTACTTC.

The chain has TRBV14 and TRBJ2-3, with D maybe TRBD1 (5 bases). Germline V gene sequence: CDR1 SGHDN, CDR2 FVKESK. This CDR3 spans 12 amino acids. Between the trimmed V and J ends, which lost 3 bases and 14 bases, there was a span of 15 bases. The CDR3 region has the DNA TGTGCCAGCAGCCATACAGGTCTTGTGCGGTATTTT. Translation gives CASSHTGLVRYF. Full variable domain (outside the CDR3, taken from reference TRBV14 and TRBJ2-3): EAGVTQFPSHSVIEKGQTVTLRCDPISGHDNLYWYRRVMGKEIKFLLHFVKESKQDESGMPNNRFLAERTGGTYSTLKVQPAELEDSGVYFCASSHTGLVRYFGPGTRLTVL.

The V gene is TRBV6-5, the J gene TRBJ1-1; D remains ambiguous. V lost 6 bases to trimming and J lost 7 bases, with 18 bases between them. The CDR3 contains 14 residues. CDR1 is MNHEY, CDR2 SVGAGI, per germline. The CDR3, as DNA: TGTGCCAGCAGCCCGACCGGGTCCGGGTTTGAAGCTTTCTTT. Translated: CASSPTGSGFEAFF.

The gene calls are TRBV7-9 and TRBJ2-3; D unresolved. The germline gives CDR1 SEHNR, CDR2 FQNEAQ (reference sequence). The CDR3 is 14 amino acids. V lost 2 bases and J 2 bases, leaving 8 bases between the germline ends. The DNA of the CDR3 is TGTGCCAGCAGCTTACCGAGCAACACAGATACGCAGTATTTT. It yields the protein CASSLPSNTDTQYF.

The chain has TRBV6-5 and TRBJ2-1, with unresolved D. Germline loops: CDR1 MNHEY, CDR2 SVGAGI. CDR3 length: 14 amino acids. Trimming took 0 bases from V and 4 from J, leaving 7 bases between them. The CDR3 region has the DNA TGTGCCAGCAGTTACTCCGACGGGTACAATGAGCAGTTCTTC. It is translated as CASSYSDGYNEQFF.

This rearrangement joins TRBV30 to TRBJ2-7; TRBD2 agrees at 7 bases. CDR3 length equals 14 residues. J lost 1 base, V lost 1 base, and 4 bases had no gene match. Germline CDR1 reads GTSNPN; CDR2 reads SVGIG (reference sequence). DNA of the CDR3: TGTGCCTGGAGTGGCGGACTAGTTTCCTACGAGCAGTACTTC. Translating it yields CAWSGGLVSYEQYF.

In its sample, this clone was seen once. The V call is TRBV7-2, the J call TRBJ1-1; D remains unclear. The CDR3 spans 14 residues. The V gene lost 5 bases and the J gene lost 2 bases, with 12 bases spanning the gap. Germline V CDR1 and CDR2: SGHTA, FQGNSA. The CDR3 sequence is CASSPGSLNTEAFF. CDR3 in DNA: TGTGCCAGCAGCCCGGGTAGCCTCAACACTGAAGCTTTCTTT.

This chain joins TRBV15 and TRBJ2-3; TRBD1 is a possible D gene (5 bases). Germline loops: CDR1 LNHNV, CDR2 YYDKDF (reference sequence). Trimming stripped 1 base from V and 4 bases from J, with 15 bases between. This CDR3 has 16 residues. Here the CDR3 DNA reads TGTGCCACCAGCAGAGGGGTGGAGACAGCTTCAGATACGCAGTATTTT. Encoded protein: CATSRGVETASDTQYF.

The V and J genes are TRBV4-1 and TRBJ2-2, with D possibly TRBD2 on 5 matching bases. The CDR3 totals 18 residues. The V gene's germline CDR1 is MGHRA and CDR2 YSYEKL. V lost 3 bases and J 5 bases, leaving 22 bases between the germline ends. CDR3 protein: CASSHLDMGLRRTGELFF. CDR3 DNA: TGCGCCAGCAGCCATCTCGATATGGGGTTGCGGAGGACCGGGGAGCTGTTTTTT.

V usage is TRBV28 and J usage is TRBJ1-2; 7 bases match TRBD1. Germline lookup yields CDR1 MDHEN and CDR2 SYDVKM. The CDR3 has 18 residues. V lost 7 bases to trimming and J lost 0 bases; unmatched junction nucleotides: 17. The CDR3 nucleotides are TGTGCCAGCATCCGAGACAGGGCCTCAAATCCAACTAACTATGGCTACACCTTC. Residues: CASIRDRASNPTNYGYTF.

This rearrangement joins TRBV15 to TRBJ2-6, with unresolved D. The V and J ends lost 1 base and 0 bases respectively, with 4 bases between them. Germline V gene sequence: CDR1 LNHNV, CDR2 YYDKDF (reference sequence). The CDR3 length is 15 residues. CDR3 amino acids: CATSRGFSGANVLTF. The CDR3 DNA reads TGTGCCACCAGCAGAGGGTTCTCTGGGGCCAACGTCCTGACTTTC.

J is TRBJ2-4 and V is TRBV7-2, with D possibly matching TRBD1 (7 bases). Germline lookup yields CDR1 SGHTA and CDR2 FQGNSA. The V end was cut by 5 bases, the J end by 0 bases, with 17 bases between. The CDR3 loop spans 17 amino acids. CDR3 amino acids: CASSLHRQGLAKNIQYF. The DNA of the CDR3 is TGTGCCAGCAGCCTCCATCGACAGGGACTAGCCAAAAACATTCAGTACTTC.